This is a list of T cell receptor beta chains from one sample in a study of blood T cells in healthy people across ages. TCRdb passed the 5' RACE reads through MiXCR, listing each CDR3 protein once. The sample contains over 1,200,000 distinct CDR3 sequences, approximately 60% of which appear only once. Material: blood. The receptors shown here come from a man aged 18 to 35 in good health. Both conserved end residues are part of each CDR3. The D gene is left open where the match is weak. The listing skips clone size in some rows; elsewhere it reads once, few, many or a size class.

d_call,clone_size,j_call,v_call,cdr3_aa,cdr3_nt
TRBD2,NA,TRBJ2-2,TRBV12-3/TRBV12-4,CASAGTRNTGELFF,TGTGCCAGCGCCGGGACTAGAAACACCGGGGAGCTGTTTTTT
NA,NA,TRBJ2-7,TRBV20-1,CSATGLVEGESSYEQYF,TGCAGTGCCACCGGTTTGGTGGAGGGGGAGAGCTCCTACGAGCAGTACTTC
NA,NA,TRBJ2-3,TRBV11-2,CASSFKPSDTQYF,TGTGCCAGCAGCTTTAAGCCCTCAGATACGCAGTATTTT
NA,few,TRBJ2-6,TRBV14,CASSHLSGHPGANVLTF,TGTGCCAGCAGCCACCTCTCGGGGCATCCTGGGGCCAACGTCCTGACTTTC
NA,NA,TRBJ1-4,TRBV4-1,CASSQDTDYSEKLFF,TGCGCCAGCAGCCAAGATACTGATTATAGTGAAAAACTGTTTTTT
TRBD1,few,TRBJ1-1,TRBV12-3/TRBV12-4,CASSPGQRDTEAFF,TGTGCCAGCAGCCCGGGACAGAGGGACACTGAAGCTTTCTTT
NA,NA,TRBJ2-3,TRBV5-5,CASSPFGQRYTDTQYF,TGTGCCAGCAGCCCCTTCGGACAGCGCTACACAGATACGCAGTATTTT
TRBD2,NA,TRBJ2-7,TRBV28,CASSRSGGKIYEQYF,TGTGCCAGCAGTCGAAGCGGGGGAAAAATCTACGAGCAGTACTTC
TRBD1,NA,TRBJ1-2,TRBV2,CASSEVRQGIYGYTF,TGTGCCAGCAGTGAGGTTCGACAGGGAATATACGGCTACACCTTC
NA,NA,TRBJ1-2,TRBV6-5,CASSSRPTYGYTF,TGTGCCAGCAGTTCAAGACCTACCTATGGCTACACCTTC
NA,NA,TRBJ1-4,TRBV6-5,CASSPAGENEKLFF,TGTGCCAGCAGTCCTGCAGGAGAAAATGAAAAACTGTTTTTT
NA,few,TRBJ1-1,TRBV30,CAWSVGREAFF,TGTGCCTGGAGTGTAGGGAGGGAAGCTTTCTTT
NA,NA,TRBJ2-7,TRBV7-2,CASSPAGVHEQYF,TGTGCCAGCAGCCCTGCAGGGGTCCACGAGCAGTACTTC
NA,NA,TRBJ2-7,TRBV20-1,CSARVSVAYEQYF,TGCAGTGCTAGAGTTTCAGTTGCCTACGAGCAGTACTTC
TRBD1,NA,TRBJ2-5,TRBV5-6,CASSSGTGKQETQYF,TGTGCCAGCAGCTCCGGGACAGGCAAACAAGAGACCCAGTACTTC
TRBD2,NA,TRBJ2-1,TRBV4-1,CASSQEGAGGEQFF,TGCGCCAGCAGCCAAGAGGGGGCGGGAGGTGAGCAGTTCTTC
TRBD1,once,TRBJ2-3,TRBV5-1,CASTRPGTGRTDTQYF,TGCGCCAGCACTCGCCCCGGGACAGGGAGGACAGATACGCAGTATTTT
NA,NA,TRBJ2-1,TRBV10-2,CASSEGDSGEQFF,TGCGCCAGCAGTGAAGGGGACTCCGGCGAGCAGTTCTTC
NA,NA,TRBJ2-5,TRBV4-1,CASSQDGSHQETQYF,TGCGCCAGCAGCCAAGATGGCTCGCACCAAGAGACCCAGTACTTC
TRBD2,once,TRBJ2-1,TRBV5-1,CASSRLAGGPVDEQFF,TGCGCCAGCAGCAGACTAGCGGGAGGGCCGGTGGATGAGCAGTTCTTC
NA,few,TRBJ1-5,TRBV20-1,CSARHRASNQPQHF,TGCAGTGCTAGACACAGGGCGAGCAATCAGCCCCAGCATTTT
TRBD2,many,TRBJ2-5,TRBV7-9,CASRLTSGDSQETQYF,TGTGCCAGCAGATTGACTAGCGGGGACAGCCAAGAGACCCAGTACTTC
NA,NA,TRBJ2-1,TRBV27,CASSSLPGYNEQFF,TGTGCCAGCAGTTCGCTCCCCGGGTATAATGAGCAGTTCTTC
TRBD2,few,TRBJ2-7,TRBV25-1,CASSGLMGLAGVEQYF,TGTGCCAGCAGTGGTCTCATGGGACTAGCGGGAGTCGAGCAGTACTTC
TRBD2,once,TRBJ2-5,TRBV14,CASSQGVLAGVQETQYF,TGTGCCAGCAGCCAAGGAGTGCTAGCGGGAGTACAAGAGACCCAGTACTTC
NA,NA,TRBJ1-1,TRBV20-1,CSARDRGVEAFF,TGCAGTGCTAGAGATCGGGGCGTGGAAGCTTTCTTT
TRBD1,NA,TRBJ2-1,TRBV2,CASSDPAQGANYNEQFF,TGTGCCAGCAGTGACCCAGCCCAGGGGGCGAACTACAATGAGCAGTTCTTC
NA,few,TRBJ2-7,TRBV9,CASSVASGDYEQYF,TGTGCCAGCAGCGTAGCTTCGGGGGACTACGAGCAGTACTTC
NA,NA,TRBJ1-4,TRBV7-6,CASSPAGRTNEKLFF,TGTGCCAGCAGCCCCGCAGGAAGGACTAATGAAAAACTGTTTTTT
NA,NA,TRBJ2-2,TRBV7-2,CASSLGGVGLIPAGELFF,TGTGCCAGCAGCTTAGGAGGGGTCGGCCTAATACCCGCCGGGGAGCTGTTTTTT
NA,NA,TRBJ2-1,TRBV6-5,CASSYWLQGAYNEQFF,TGTGCCAGCAGTTACTGGTTACAGGGCGCCTACAATGAGCAGTTCTTC
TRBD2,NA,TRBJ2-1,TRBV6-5,CASSSVRLAGGGPEQFF,TGTGCCAGCAGTTCCGTTCGACTAGCGGGAGGGGGTCCTGAGCAGTTCTTC
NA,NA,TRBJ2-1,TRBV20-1,CSESKNNEQFF,TGCAGCGAGTCAAAAAACAATGAGCAGTTCTTC
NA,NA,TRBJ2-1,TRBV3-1,CASSRLGQPSDNEQFF,TGTGCCAGCAGCCGCCTGGGGCAGCCATCGGACAATGAGCAGTTCTTC
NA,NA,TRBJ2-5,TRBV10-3,CAISENSRSGTQYF,TGTGCCATCAGTGAGAATTCGCGGTCGGGGACCCAGTACTTC
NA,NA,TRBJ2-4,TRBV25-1,CASRETGPKNIQYF,TGTGCCAGCAGGGAAACCGGACCTAAAAACATTCAGTACTTC
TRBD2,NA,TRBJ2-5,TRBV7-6,CASSPMRGGGETQYF,TGTGCCAGCAGCCCCATGCGGGGGGGCGGAGAGACCCAGTACTTC
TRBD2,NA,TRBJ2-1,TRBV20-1,CSYSLAGVRNEQFF,TGCAGTTACTCCTTAGCGGGAGTTAGGAATGAGCAGTTCTTC
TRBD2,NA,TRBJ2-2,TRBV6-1,CASRGGDANTGELFF,TGTGCCAGCCGCGGGGGAGACGCGAACACCGGGGAGCTGTTTTTT
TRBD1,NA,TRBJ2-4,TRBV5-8,CASSWGTGLPSYERYF,TGTGCCAGCAGCTGGGGGACAGGGCTTCCCTCCTACGAGCGGTACTTC
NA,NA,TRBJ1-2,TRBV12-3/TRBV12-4,CASRSGAMDGYTF,TGTGCCAGCAGGTCGGGGGCGATGGATGGCTACACCTTC
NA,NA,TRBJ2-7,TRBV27,CASSLYADSYEQYF,TGTGCCAGCAGTTTATACGCAGACTCCTACGAGCAGTACTTC
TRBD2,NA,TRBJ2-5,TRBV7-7,CASSSWGGTQETQYF,TGTGCCAGCAGCTCCTGGGGGGGGACCCAAGAGACCCAGTACTTC
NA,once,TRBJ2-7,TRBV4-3,CASSQVGDAYEQYF,TGCGCCAGCAGCCAAGTAGGGGACGCCTACGAGCAGTACTTC
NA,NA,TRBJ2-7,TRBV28,CATQGQTRDYEQYF,TGTGCCACCCAGGGTCAGACTAGGGACTACGAGCAGTACTTC
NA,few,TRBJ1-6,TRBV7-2,CASSLGWNSPLHF,TGTGCCAGCAGCCTAGGGTGGAATTCACCCCTCCACTTT
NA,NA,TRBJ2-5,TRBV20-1,CSAQAQETQYF,TGCAGTGCCCAGGCCCAAGAGACCCAGTACTTC
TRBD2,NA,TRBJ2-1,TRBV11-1,CARSLMASWGGSGRKSYNEQFF,TGTGCCAGAAGCTTAATGGCCTCATGGGGGGGTAGCGGGAGGAAATCCTACAATGAGCAGTTCTTC
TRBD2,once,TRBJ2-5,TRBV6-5,CASSYRPGTIIETQYF,TGTGCCAGCAGTTACCGTCCCGGGACTATTATTGAGACCCAGTACTTC
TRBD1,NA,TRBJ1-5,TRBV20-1,CSASQGDRNQPQHF,TGCAGTGCTAGCCAGGGGGATCGCAATCAGCCCCAGCATTTT
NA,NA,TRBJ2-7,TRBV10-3,CAISDAGNSYEQYF,TGTGCCATCAGTGACGCAGGTAACTCCTACGAGCAGTACTTC
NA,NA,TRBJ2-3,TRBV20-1,CSARDSGLDTQYF,TGCAGTGCTAGAGATAGTGGGTTGGATACGCAGTATTTT
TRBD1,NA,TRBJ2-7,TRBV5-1,CASSLGSQGAGEQYF,TGCGCCAGCAGCTTGGGGAGTCAGGGGGCTGGCGAGCAGTACTTC